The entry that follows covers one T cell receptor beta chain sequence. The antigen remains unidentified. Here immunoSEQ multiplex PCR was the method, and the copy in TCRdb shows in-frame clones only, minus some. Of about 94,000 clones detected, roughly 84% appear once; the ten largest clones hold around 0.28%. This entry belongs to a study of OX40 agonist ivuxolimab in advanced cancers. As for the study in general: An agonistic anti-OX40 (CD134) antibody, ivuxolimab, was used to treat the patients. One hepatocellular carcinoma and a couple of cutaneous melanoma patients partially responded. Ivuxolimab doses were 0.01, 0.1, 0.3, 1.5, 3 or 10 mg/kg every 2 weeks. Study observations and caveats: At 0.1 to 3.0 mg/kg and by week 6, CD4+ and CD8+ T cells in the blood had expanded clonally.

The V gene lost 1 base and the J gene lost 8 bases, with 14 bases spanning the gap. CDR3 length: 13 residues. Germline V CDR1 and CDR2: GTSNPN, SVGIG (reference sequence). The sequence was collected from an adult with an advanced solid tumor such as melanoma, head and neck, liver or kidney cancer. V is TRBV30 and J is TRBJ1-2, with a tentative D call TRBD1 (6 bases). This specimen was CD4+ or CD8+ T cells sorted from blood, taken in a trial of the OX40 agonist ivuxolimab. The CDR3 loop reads CAWSGVRGGGYTF. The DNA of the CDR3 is TGTGCCTGGAGTGGGGTCAGGGGAGGCGGCTACACCTTC.